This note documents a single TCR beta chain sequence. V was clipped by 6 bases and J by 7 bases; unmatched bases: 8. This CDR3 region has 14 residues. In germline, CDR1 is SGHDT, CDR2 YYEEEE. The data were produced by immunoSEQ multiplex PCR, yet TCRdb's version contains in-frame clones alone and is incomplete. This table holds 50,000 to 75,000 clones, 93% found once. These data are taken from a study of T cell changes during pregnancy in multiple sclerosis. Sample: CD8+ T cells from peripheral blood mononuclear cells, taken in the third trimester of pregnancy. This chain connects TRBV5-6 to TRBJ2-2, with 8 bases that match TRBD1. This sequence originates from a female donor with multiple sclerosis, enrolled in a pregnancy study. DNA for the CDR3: TGTGCCAGCACCACGGACAGGGCCGGCGGGGAGCTGTTTTTT. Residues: CASTTDRAGGELFF.